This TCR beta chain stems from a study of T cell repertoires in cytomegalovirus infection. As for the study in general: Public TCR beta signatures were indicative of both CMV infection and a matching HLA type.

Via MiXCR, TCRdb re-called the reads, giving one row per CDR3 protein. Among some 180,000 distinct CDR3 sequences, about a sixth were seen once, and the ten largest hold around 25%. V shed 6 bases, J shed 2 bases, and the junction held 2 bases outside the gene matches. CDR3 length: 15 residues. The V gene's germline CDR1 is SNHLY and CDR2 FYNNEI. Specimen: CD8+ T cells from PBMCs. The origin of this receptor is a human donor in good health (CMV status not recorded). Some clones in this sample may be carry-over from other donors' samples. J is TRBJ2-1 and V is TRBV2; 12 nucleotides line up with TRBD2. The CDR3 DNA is TGTGCCAGCAGGACTAGCGGGGGAACCTACAATGAGCAGTTCTTC. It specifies CASRTSGGTYNEQFF.